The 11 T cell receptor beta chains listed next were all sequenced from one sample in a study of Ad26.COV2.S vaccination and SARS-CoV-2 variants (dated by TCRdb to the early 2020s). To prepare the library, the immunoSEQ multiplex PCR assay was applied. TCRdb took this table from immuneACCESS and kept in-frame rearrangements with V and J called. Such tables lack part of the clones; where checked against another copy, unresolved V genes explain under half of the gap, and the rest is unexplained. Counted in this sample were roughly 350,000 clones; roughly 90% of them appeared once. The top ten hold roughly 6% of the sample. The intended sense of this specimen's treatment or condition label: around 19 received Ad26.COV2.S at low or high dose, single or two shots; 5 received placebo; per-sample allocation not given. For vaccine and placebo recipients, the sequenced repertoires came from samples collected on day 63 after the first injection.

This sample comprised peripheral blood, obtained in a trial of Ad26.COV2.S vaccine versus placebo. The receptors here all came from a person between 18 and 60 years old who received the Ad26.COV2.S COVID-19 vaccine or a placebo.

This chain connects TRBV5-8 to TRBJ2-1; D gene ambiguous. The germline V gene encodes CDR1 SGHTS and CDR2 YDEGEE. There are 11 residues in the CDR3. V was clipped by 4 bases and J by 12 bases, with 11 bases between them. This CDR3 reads CASSLQWWQFF. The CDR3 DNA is TGTGCCAGCAGCCTGCAGTGGTGGCAGTTCTTC.

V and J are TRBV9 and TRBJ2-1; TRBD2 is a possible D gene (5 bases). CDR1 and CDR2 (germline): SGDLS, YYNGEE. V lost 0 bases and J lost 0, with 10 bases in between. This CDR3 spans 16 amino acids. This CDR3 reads CASSVGLASSYNEQFF. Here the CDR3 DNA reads TGTGCCAGCAGCGTAGGGTTAGCGAGCTCCTACAATGAGCAGTTCTTC.

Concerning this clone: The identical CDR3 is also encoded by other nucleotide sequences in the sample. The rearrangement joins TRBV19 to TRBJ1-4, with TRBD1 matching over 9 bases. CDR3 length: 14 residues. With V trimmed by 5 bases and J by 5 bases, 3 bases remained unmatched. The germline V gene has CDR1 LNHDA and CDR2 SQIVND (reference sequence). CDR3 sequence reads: CASSLGQGNEKLFF. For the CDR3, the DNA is TGTGCCAGTAGTCTTGGACAGGGGAATGAAAAACTGTTTTTT.

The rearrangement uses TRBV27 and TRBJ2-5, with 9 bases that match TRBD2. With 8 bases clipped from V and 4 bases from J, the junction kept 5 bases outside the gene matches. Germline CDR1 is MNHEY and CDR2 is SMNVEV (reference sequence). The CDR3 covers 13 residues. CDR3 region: CASAGGVRETQYF. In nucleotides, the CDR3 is TGTGCCAGCGCGGGGGGGGTCCGAGAGACCCAGTACTTC.

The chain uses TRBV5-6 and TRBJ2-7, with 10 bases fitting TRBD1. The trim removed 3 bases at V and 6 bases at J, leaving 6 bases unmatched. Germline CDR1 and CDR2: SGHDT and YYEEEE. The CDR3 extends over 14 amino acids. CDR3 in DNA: TGTGCCAGCAGCTGGGGACAGGGGCCCGTCGAGCAGTACTTC. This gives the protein CASSWGQGPVEQYF.

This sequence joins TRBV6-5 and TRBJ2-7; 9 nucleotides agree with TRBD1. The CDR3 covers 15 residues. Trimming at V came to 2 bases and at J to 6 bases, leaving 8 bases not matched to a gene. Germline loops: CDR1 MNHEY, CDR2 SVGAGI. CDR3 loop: CASSYERTGAFEQYF. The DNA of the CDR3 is TGTGCCAGCAGTTACGAGAGGACAGGGGCTTTCGAGCAGTACTTC.

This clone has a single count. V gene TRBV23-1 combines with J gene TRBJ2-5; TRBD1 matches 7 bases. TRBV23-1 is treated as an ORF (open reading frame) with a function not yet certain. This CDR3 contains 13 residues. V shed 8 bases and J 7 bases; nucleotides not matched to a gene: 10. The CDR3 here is CASLRGQYGTQYF. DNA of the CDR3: TGCGCCAGCCTAAGGGGACAGTATGGGACCCAGTACTTC.

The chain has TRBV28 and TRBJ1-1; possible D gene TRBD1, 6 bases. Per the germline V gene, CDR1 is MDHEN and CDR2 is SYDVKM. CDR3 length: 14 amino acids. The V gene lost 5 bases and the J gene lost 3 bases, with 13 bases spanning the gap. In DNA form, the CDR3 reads TGTGCCAGCAGTCCTCAACAGGGTTACACTGAAGCTTTCTTT. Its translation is CASSPQQGYTEAFF. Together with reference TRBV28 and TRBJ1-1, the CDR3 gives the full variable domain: DVKVTQSSRYLVKRTGEKVFLECVQDMDHENMFWYRQDPGLGLRLIYFSYDVKMKEKGDIPEGYSVSREKKERFSLILESASTNQTSMYLCASSPQQGYTEAFFGQGTRLTVV.

The CDR3 bases are TGTGCCAGCAGCTTGGTTCCAGGGTCCGTCACCGGGGAGCTGTTTTTT. Translated, it gives CASSLVPGSVTGELFF. The chain employs TRBV5-6 and TRBJ2-2; a possible D gene is TRBD1 (5 bases). The CDR3 totals 16 residues. Germline assignment: CDR1 SGHDT and CDR2 YYEEEE. The V end lost 0 bases, the J end lost 4 bases, and 13 bases lay between the germline ends.

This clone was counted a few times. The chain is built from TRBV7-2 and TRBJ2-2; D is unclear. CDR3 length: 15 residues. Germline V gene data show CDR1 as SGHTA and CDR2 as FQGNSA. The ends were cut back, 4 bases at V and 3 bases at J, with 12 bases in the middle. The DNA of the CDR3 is TGTGCCAGCAGCTCCTACTTGGGGTACACCGGGGAGCTGTTTTTT. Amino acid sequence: CASSSYLGYTGELFF.

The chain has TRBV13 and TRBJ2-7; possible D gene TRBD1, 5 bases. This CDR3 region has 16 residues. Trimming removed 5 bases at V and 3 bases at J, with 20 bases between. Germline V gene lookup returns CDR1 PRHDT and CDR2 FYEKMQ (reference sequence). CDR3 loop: CASSPRQNKNFYEQYF. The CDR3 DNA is TGTGCCAGCAGCCCACGACAGAATAAAAACTTCTACGAGCAGTACTTC. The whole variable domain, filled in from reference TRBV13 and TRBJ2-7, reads AAGVIQSPRHLIKEKRETATLKCYPIPRHDTVYWYQQGPGQDPQFLISFYEKMQSDKGSIPDRFSAQQFSDYHSELNMSSLELGDSALYFCASSPRQNKNFYEQYFGPGTRLTVT.